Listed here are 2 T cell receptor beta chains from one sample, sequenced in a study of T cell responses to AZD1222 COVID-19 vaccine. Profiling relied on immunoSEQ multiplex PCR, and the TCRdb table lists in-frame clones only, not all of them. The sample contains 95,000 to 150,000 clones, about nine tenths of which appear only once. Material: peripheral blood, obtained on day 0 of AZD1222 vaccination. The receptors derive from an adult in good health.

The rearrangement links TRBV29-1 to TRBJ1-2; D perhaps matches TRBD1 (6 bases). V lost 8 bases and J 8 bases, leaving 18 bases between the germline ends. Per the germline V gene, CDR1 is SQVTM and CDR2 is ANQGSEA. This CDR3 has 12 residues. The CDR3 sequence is CSSRDIVGGYTF. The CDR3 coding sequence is TGCAGCTCCCGGGACATCGTTGGAGGCTACACCTTC.

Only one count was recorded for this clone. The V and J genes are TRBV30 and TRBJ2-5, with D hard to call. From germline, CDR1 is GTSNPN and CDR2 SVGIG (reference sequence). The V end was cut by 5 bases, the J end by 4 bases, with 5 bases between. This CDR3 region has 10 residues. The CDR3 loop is CAWGLETQYF. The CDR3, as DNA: TGTGCCTGGGGGCTAGAGACCCAGTACTTC.